This T cell receptor delta chain came from a study of Vδ1+ human thymocytes. General study findings and limits: Donors shared many TRG clonotypes but few TRD clonotypes. Highly polyclonal TRG and TRD repertoires with Gaussian CDR3 length distributions appeared in thymus.

This clone has a handful of counts. Its antigen is unidentified. The CDR3 sequence is 22 residues long. The V and J ends lost 3 bases and 0 bases respectively, with 32 bases between them. The germline gives CDR1 TSWWSYY, CDR2 QGS. Sequences come from RNA converted to cDNA by reverse transcription. CDR3 amplicons came from multiplex PCR with pooled V-gene forward and constant-region reverse primers. TCRdb re-called the multiplex PCR reads through CATT. The sample has about 54,000 delta-chain clones, less than 20% seen once; the top ten hold about 0.5%. The V and J genes are TRDV1 and TRDJ1; D is perhaps TRDD2 (6 bases). Material: Vdelta1+ gamma-delta thymocytes from the thymus. The subset was: FACS-sorted CD3+ TCRalphabeta- TCRVdelta1+ TCRVdelta2- thymocytes. The sequence came from a boy younger than two who had congenital heart surgery. The CDR3 region has the DNA TGTGCTCTTGGGGACAAATATCTAATTCCTAGTTCGTTGGGGAAATACACCGATAAACTCATCTTT. Amino acids: CALGDKYLIPSSLGKYTDKLIF.